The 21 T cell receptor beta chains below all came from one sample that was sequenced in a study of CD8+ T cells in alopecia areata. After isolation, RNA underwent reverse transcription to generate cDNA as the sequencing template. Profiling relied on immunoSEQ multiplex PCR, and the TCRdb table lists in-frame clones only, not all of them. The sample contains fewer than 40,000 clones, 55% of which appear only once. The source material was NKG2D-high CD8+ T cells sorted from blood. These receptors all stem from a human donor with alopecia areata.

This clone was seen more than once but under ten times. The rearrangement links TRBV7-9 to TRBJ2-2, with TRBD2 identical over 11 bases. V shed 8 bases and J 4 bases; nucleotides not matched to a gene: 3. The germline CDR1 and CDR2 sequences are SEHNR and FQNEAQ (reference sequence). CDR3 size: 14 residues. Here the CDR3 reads CASHTSGGTGELFF. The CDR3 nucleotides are TGTGCCAGCCATACTAGCGGGGGCACCGGGGAGCTGTTTTTT.

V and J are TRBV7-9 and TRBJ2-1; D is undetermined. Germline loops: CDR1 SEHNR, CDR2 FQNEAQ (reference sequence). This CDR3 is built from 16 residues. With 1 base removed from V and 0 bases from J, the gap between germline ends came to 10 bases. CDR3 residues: CASSLDGPSSYNEQFF. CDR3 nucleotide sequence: TGTGCCAGCAGCTTAGACGGGCCTAGCTCCTACAATGAGCAGTTCTTC.

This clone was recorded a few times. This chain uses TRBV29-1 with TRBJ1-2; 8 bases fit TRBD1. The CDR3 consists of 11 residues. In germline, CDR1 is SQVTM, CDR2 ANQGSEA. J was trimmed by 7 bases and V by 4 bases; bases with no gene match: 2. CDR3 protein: CSVGQGAGYTF. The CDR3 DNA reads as TGCAGCGTTGGCCAGGGGGCTGGCTACACCTTC.

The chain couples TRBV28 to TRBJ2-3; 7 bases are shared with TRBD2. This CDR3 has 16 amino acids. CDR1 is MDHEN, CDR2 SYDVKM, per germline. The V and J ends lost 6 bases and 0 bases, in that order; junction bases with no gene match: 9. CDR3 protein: CASSPGVGGSTDTQYF. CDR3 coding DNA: TGTGCCAGCAGCCCCGGAGTGGGGGGGAGCACAGATACGCAGTATTTT.

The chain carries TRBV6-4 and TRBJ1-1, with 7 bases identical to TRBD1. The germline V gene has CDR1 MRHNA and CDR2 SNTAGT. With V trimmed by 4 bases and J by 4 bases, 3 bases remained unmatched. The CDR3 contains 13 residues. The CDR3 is CASSAGGGTEAFF. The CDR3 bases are TGTGCCAGCAGTGCAGGGGGAGGCACTGAAGCTTTCTTT.

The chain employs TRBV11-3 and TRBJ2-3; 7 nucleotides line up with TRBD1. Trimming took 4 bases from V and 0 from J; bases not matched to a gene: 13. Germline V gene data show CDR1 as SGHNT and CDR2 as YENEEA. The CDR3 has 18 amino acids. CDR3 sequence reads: CASSSLPGQTTSTDTQYF. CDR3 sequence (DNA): TGTGCCAGCAGCTCCCTACCGGGACAGACAACTAGCACAGATACGCAGTATTTT.

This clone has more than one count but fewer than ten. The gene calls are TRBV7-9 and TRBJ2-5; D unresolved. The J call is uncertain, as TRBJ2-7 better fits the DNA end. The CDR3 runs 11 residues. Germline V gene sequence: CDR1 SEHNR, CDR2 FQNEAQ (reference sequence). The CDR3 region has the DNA TGTGCCAGCAGCCCGTCGGCCGAGCAGTACTTC. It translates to CASSPSAEQYF.

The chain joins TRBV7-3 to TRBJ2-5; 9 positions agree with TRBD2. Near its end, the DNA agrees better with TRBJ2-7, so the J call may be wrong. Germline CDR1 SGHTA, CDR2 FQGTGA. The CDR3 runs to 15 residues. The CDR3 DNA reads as TGTGCCAGCAGCTTAACGACTAGCGGACCCTACGAGCAGTACTTC. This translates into CASSLTTSGPYEQYF.

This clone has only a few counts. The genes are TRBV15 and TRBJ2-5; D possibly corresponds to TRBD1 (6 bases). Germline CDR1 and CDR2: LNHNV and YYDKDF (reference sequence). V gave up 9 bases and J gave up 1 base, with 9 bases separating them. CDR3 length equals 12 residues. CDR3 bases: TGTGCCACGGCGGACAGCCAAGAGACCCAGTACTTC. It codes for CATADSQETQYF.

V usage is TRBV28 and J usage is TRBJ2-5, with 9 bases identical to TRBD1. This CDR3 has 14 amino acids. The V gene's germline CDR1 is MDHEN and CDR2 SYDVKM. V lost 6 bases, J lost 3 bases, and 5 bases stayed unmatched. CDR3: CASRRDREEETQYF. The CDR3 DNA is TGTGCCAGCAGACGGGACAGGGAGGAAGAGACCCAGTACTTC.

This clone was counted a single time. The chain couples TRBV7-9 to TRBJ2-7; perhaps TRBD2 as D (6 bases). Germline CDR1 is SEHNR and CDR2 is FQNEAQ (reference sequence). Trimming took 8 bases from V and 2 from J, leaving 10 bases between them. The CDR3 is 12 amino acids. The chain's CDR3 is CASGAGPYEQYF. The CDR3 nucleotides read TGTGCCAGCGGTGCGGGACCCTACGAGCAGTACTTC.

CDR3 sequence (DNA): TGTGCCGAAGTTAGGGTGGACTATATGAACACTGAAGCTTTCTTT. Its translation is CAEVRVDYMNTEAFF. The chain links TRBV6-5 to TRBJ1-1; no firm D call. The CDR3 loop spans 15 amino acids. The V end lost 11 bases, the J end lost 0 bases, and 19 bases lay between the germline ends. Germline CDR1 reads MNHEY; CDR2 reads SVGAGI.

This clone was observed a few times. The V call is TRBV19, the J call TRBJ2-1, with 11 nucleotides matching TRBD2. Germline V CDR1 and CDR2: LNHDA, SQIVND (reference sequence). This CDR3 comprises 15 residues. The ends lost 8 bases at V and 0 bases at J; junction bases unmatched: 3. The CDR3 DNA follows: TGTGCCAGTTCAACTAGCGGGGGCTCCTACAATGAGCAGTTCTTC. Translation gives CASSTSGGSYNEQFF.

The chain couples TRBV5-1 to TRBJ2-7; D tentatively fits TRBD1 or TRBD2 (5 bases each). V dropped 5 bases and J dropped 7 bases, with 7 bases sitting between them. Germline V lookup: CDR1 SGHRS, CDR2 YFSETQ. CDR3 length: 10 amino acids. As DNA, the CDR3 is TGCGCCAGCAGGGGACGAGAGCAGTACTTC. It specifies CASRGREQYF.

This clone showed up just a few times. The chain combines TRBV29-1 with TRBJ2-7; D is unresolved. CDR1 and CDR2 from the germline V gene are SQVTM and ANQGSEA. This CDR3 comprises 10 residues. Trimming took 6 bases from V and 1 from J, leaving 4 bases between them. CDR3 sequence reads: CSVGSYEQYF. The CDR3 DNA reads TGCAGCGTGGGATCCTACGAGCAGTACTTC.

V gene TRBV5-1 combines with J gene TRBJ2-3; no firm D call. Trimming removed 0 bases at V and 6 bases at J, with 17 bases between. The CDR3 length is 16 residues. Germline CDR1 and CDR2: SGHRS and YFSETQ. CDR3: CASSLDTRHRADTQYF. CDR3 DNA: TGCGCCAGCAGCTTGGACACCCGTCACCGAGCGGATACGCAGTATTTT.

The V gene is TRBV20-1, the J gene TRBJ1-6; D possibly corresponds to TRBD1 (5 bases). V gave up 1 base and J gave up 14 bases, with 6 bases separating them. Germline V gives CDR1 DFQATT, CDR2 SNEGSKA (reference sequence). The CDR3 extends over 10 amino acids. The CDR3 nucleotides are TGCAGTGCTAGAGGGGGGGCCCTCCACTTT. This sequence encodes CSARGGALHF.

The CDR3 is CAISESGGDYEQYF. The CDR3 nucleotides read TGTGCCATCAGTGAGTCGGGAGGAGACTACGAGCAGTACTTC. V and J are TRBV10-3 and TRBJ2-7; D may be TRBD2 (6 bases). The ends were cut back, 0 bases at V and 3 bases at J, with 9 bases in the middle. CDR1 and CDR2 from the germline V gene are ENHRY and SYGVKD. The CDR3 consists of 14 residues.

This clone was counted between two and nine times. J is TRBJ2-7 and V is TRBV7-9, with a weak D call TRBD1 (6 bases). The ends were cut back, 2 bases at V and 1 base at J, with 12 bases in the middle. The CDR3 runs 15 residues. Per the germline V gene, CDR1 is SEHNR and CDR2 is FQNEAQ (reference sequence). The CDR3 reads CASSLFGRGSYEQYF. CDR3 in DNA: TGTGCCAGCAGCTTATTTGGCAGGGGTTCCTACGAGCAGTACTTC.

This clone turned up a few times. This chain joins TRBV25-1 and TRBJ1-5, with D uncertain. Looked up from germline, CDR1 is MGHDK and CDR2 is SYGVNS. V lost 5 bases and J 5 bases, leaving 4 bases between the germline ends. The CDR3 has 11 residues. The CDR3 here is CASSLDQPQHF. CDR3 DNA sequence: TGTGCCAGCAGTCTTGATCAGCCCCAGCATTTT.

The DNA of the CDR3 is TGTGCCAGCAGCTTTCAGGGGGCAGGTAATCAGCCCCAGCATTTT. The encoded protein is CASSFQGAGNQPQHF. The chain uses TRBV7-2 and TRBJ1-5; TRBD1 matches 8 bases. CDR1 and CDR2 (germline): SGHTA, FQGNSA. The junction had 5 bases not matched to a gene; V was cut back by 3 bases and J by 4 bases. This CDR3 has 15 residues.